This T cell receptor beta chain was obtained from a study of metastatic and nonmetastatic thyroid tumors. Prior to thyroid surgery, none of the patients had received any treatment. TCRdb re-called the PCR reads through MiXCR. The table lists some 20,000 clones, approximately 40% of them singletons. From germline, CDR1 is SEHNR and CDR2 FQNEAQ (reference sequence). CDR3 length: 14 amino acids. V lost 1 base to trimming and J lost 5 bases, with 11 bases between them. The V gene is TRBV7-9, the J gene TRBJ1-1, with D perhaps matching TRBD1 (5 bases). What was sequenced was tumor tissue. The TCR originated in a female donor with papillary thyroid cancer or a benign thyroid nodule (not recorded which). Some clones in this sample may be carry-over from other donors' samples. The CDR3 is CASSLVEGSTEAFF. CDR3 bases: TGTGCCAGCAGCTTAGTGGAGGGGTCTACTGAAGCTTTCTTT.